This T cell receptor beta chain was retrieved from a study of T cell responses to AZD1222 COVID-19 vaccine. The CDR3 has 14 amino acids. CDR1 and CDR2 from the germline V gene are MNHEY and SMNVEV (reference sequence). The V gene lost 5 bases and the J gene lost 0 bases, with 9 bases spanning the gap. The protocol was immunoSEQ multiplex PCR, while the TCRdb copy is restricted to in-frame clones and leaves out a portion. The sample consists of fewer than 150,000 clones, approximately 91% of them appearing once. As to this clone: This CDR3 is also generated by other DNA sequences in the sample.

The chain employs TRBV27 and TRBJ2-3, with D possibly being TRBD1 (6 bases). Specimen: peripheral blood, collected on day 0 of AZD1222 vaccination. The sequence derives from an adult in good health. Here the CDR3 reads CASSRQVSTDTQYF. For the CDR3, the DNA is TGTGCCAGCAGTCGACAGGTTAGCACAGATACGCAGTATTTT.